The present T cell receptor beta chain was sequenced within a study of blood T cell repertoires in COVID-19. In the study overall: The study drew acute and convalescent COVID-19 samples from the United States, Italy and Spain. The analysed material was cDNA or gDNA that came from T cells, B-cell-depleted T cells, or PBMCs.

As processed by the authors: Amplification from reference gene primers served as the basis for estimated nucleated cell counts. Sequenced by immunoSEQ multiplex PCR; TCRdb stores in-frame clones only, minus some. The V and J calls and clone size are taken from that table; D and trimming were inferred from the DNA. The sample lists approximately 160,000 clones, around 81% occurring once. The CDR3 is 16 residues long. The germline V gene encodes CDR1 MGHRA and CDR2 YSYEKL. Trimming took off 0 bases at V and 0 bases at J, with 9 bases between the two ends. The TCR comes from a man in his sixties with active or convalescent COVID-19. Input material: peripheral blood. The genes are TRBV4-1 and TRBJ2-1; D is possibly TRBD2 (6 bases). The CDR3 spells CASSQDWRGSYNEQFF. In DNA form, the CDR3 reads TGCGCCAGCAGCCAAGACTGGCGGGGCTCCTACAATGAGCAGTTCTTC.